This TCR beta chain was identified during a study of T cell responses to AZD1222 COVID-19 vaccine. Findings and caveats of the study: In a largely white British group with more females than males, clonal diversity was possibly underestimated. Seropositive status at baseline applied to only 5 or 6 AZD1222 recipients. In the spike-specific TCR repertoire, nearly half reportedly target unmutated variant regions.

A note on this clone: The target antigen is unknown.

Per germline, CDR1 MDHEN and CDR2 SYDVKM. The CDR3 totals 14 residues. With 6 bases clipped from V and 2 bases from J, the junction kept 6 bases outside the gene matches. Sequenced by immunoSEQ multiplex PCR; TCRdb stores in-frame clones only, minus some. The sample contains about 110,000 clones, about 90% of which appear only once. The sample consisted of peripheral blood, taken 28 days after the second AZD1222 dose. The receptor was derived from an adult who received the AZD1222 COVID-19 vaccine. The J gene is TRBJ1-1, the V gene TRBV28, with 7 nucleotides matching TRBD1. CDR3: CASRRTGPNTEAFF. CDR3 bases: TGTGCCAGCAGACGGACAGGACCAAACACTGAAGCTTTCTTT.